Following are 31 T cell receptor beta chains from one sample sequenced in a study of radiotherapy plus CTLA-4 blockade in lung cancer. Sequencing was performed with immunoSEQ multiplex PCR; in TCRdb, only in-frame clones are kept and a portion is missing. Of approximately 40,000 clones listed, approximately 72% are singletons. The starting material was peripheral blood, obtained from a patient treated with radiotherapy plus ipilimumab. The receptors shown here come from a human donor with non-small cell lung cancer who had stable disease on radiotherapy plus ipilimumab.

The gene calls are TRBV7-2 and TRBJ1-3, with D maybe TRBD1 (5 bases). The CDR3 extends over 16 amino acids. The germline V gene has CDR1 SGHTA and CDR2 FQGNSA. V shed 6 bases and J shed 2 bases, with 17 bases lying between them. CDR3 DNA: TGTGCCAGCAGGTCCCGGGGACTCAACCCTGGAAACACCATATATTTT. It is translated as CASRSRGLNPGNTIYF.

This sequence joins TRBV2 and TRBJ2-1; D uncertain. Per the germline V gene, CDR1 is SNHLY and CDR2 is FYNNEI. V was cut by 4 bases and J by 0 bases, with 10 bases left in between. The CDR3 spans 15 residues. CDR3 region: CASSGRWSSYNEQFF. CDR3 nucleotide sequence: TGTGCCAGCAGTGGACGTTGGAGCTCCTACAATGAGCAGTTCTTC.

Here the CDR3 DNA reads TGTGCCAGCAGCCAAGGCCCCGGGGGGGCGGGGGGGACAGATACGCAGTATTTT. As protein: CASSQGPGGAGGTDTQYF. The chain links TRBV4-2 to TRBJ2-3, with 9 bases fitting TRBD2. The CDR3 has 18 amino acids. Trimming removed 1 base from V and 3 bases from J; junction bases left unmatched: 11. Germline lookup yields CDR1 LGHNA and CDR2 YNFKEQ.

The rearrangement links TRBV7-9 to TRBJ1-2; TRBD1 aligns across 7 bases. Germline V gene data show CDR1 as SEHNR and CDR2 as FQNEAQ (reference sequence). The length of the CDR3 is 14 residues. The ends lost 3 bases at V and 5 bases at J; junction bases unmatched: 6. In DNA form, the CDR3 reads TGTGCCAGCAGCTTCCGGGACAGTGAGTATGGCTACACCTTC. Protein: CASSFRDSEYGYTF.

J is TRBJ2-3 and V is TRBV5-1; 9 bases agree with TRBD1. The CDR3 spans 14 residues. V was pared by 5 bases and J by 4 bases, with 5 bases of the junction left unmatched. The germline V gene has CDR1 SGHRS and CDR2 YFSETQ. Written as DNA, the CDR3 is TGCGCCAGCAGTCGCCGGGACAGGGCAGATACGCAGTATTTT. Its translation: CASSRRDRADTQYF.

The gene calls are TRBV7-8 and TRBJ1-2; 10 positions agree with TRBD1. The CDR3 sequence is 17 residues long. V trimming: 4 bases; J trimming: 5 bases; junction bases outside the gene matches: 13. Germline lookup yields CDR1 SGHVS and CDR2 FQNEAQ. The CDR3: CASSSPSGQGVGYGYTF. In nucleotides, the CDR3 is TGTGCCAGCAGCTCTCCTTCCGGACAGGGGGTTGGGTATGGCTACACCTTC.

The rearrangement uses TRBV19 and TRBJ1-6; D call uncertain. In germline, CDR1 is LNHDA, CDR2 SQIVND (reference sequence). There are 13 residues in the CDR3. Trimming took off 3 bases at V and 9 bases at J, with 9 bases between the two ends. CDR3 sequence reads: CASSIKEFSPLHF. The CDR3 DNA reads as TGTGCCAGTAGTATTAAGGAGTTTTCACCCCTCCACTTT.

The chain links TRBV11-2 to TRBJ1-1, with TRBD1 identical over 9 bases. Germline V lookup: CDR1 SGHAT, CDR2 FQNNGV. With 4 bases clipped from V and 1 base from J, the junction kept 4 bases outside the gene matches. CDR3 length: 15 residues. CDR3 sequence: CASSSKQGANTEAFF. The CDR3 DNA reads as TGTGCCAGCAGCTCGAAACAGGGGGCGAACACTGAAGCTTTCTTT. The variable domain in full, with the rest retrieved from reference TRBV11-2 and TRBJ1-1, is EAGVAQSPRYKIIEKRQSVAFWCNPISGHATLYWYQQILGQGPKLLIQFQNNGVVDDSQLPKDRFSAERLKGVDSTLKIQPAKLEDSAVYLCASSSKQGANTEAFFGQGTRLTVV.

This clone was seen a handful of times. The V gene is TRBV7-2, the J gene TRBJ2-7; D is possibly TRBD1 (6 bases). Per germline, CDR1 SGHTA and CDR2 FQGNSA. CDR3 length: 13 residues. With 5 bases removed from V and 3 bases from J, the gap between germline ends came to 11 bases. CDR3: CASSPGTYYEQYF. For the CDR3, the DNA is TGTGCCAGCAGCCCCGGGACATACTACGAGCAGTACTTC.

CDR3 DNA: TGTGCCAGTAGTATAGATCGGGACACCCAGAATCATGGCTACACCTTC. Protein: CASSIDRDTQNHGYTF. The V and J genes are TRBV19 and TRBJ1-2; D might be TRBD1 (6 bases). The CDR3 loop spans 16 amino acids. V lost 0 bases and J 6 bases, leaving 17 bases between the germline ends. Germline V gene data show CDR1 as LNHDA and CDR2 as SQIVND (reference sequence).

This chain joins TRBV7-2 and TRBJ2-5, with 14 bases identical to TRBD2. Trimming at V came to 4 bases and at J to 4 bases, leaving 8 bases not matched to a gene. Per germline, CDR1 SGHTA and CDR2 FQGNSA. CDR3 length: 17 residues. The CDR3 spells CASSSGLAGEGRETQYF. In nucleotides, the CDR3 is TGTGCCAGCAGCTCGGGACTAGCGGGGGAGGGGAGAGAGACCCAGTACTTC.

This chain uses TRBV18 with TRBJ2-1; possible D gene TRBD2, 6 bases. Germline assignment: CDR1 KGHSH and CDR2 LQKENI. Trimming cost V 0 bases and J 10 bases, with 16 bases left between them. The CDR3 has 15 amino acids. CDR3 DNA: TGTGCCAGCTCACCACCGACTACCCCCGGGAGAGAGCAGTTCTTC. Translating it yields CASSPPTTPGREQFF.

The chain employs TRBV6-5 and TRBJ2-2; 10 bases agree with TRBD2. V dropped 8 bases and J dropped 4; count of bases not matched to a gene: 4. Germline CDR1 reads MNHEY; CDR2 reads SVGAGI. There are 14 residues in the CDR3. In DNA form, the CDR3 reads TGTGCCAGCTCCGGGACTAGCGTCACCGGGGAGCTGTTTTTT. Amino acids: CASSGTSVTGELFF.

This clone was counted at least ten times. The CDR3 region is CASSSVYEQYF. CDR3 DNA: TGTGCCAGCAGTTCAGTCTACGAGCAGTACTTC. The V and J genes are TRBV27 and TRBJ2-7; no reliable D call. The CDR3 extends over 11 amino acids. CDR1 and CDR2 (germline): MNHEY, SMNVEV (reference sequence). V was trimmed by 4 bases and J by 3 bases, leaving 4 bases between them.

This sequence joins TRBV6-6 and TRBJ2-5; 7 nucleotides line up with TRBD2. This CDR3 contains 14 residues. Trimming removed 6 bases from V and 3 bases from J; junction bases left unmatched: 7. The V gene's germline CDR1 is MNHNY and CDR2 SVGAGI (reference sequence). The CDR3: CASRVRLAEETQYF. Written as DNA, the CDR3 is TGTGCCAGCAGAGTCCGACTAGCAGAAGAGACCCAGTACTTC.

The table lists this clone with a few counts. CDR3 DNA sequence: TGCAGCGTTGAGCGGACAGGGGGCTACGAGCAGTACTTC. As protein: CSVERTGGYEQYF. The V gene is TRBV29-1, the J gene TRBJ2-7; TRBD1 matches at 10 bases. CDR1 is SQVTM and CDR2 is ANQGSEA in the germline V gene. This CDR3 is built from 13 residues. V trimming: 3 bases; J trimming: 3 bases; junction bases outside the gene matches: 2.

This clone was detected only a few times. V gene TRBV10-3 combines with J gene TRBJ1-6; D ambiguous. The V end was cut by 6 bases, the J end by 7 bases, with 13 bases between. The CDR3 is 14 amino acids. Germline CDR1 is ENHRY and CDR2 is SYGVKD. CDR3 region: CAIRVEIPNSPLHF. The CDR3 DNA is TGTGCCATCAGAGTAGAAATTCCAAATTCACCCCTCCACTTT.

The V call is TRBV6-1, the J call TRBJ1-5; possible D gene TRBD1, 6 bases. Trimming took off 4 bases at V and 6 bases at J, with 16 bases between the two ends. The germline V gene encodes CDR1 MNHNS and CDR2 SASEGT. The CDR3 runs to 15 residues. This CDR3 is CASSGILQGSQPQHF. In DNA form, the CDR3 reads TGTGCCAGCAGTGGCATCCTACAGGGAAGTCAGCCCCAGCATTTT.

The V call is TRBV25-1, the J call TRBJ2-5; 13 bases agree with TRBD2. The trim removed 7 bases at V and 5 bases at J, leaving 1 base unmatched. Looked up from germline, CDR1 is MGHDK and CDR2 is SYGVNS. This CDR3 contains 13 residues. CDR3 sequence reads: CASKGLAGETQYF. DNA of the CDR3: TGTGCCAGCAAGGGACTAGCGGGGGAGACCCAGTACTTC.

The V and J genes are TRBV4-1 and TRBJ2-5, with 10 bases fitting TRBD1. The CDR3 spans 17 residues. Germline-derived CDR1 and CDR2 are MGHRA and YSYEKL. V shed 0 bases, J shed 5 bases, and the junction held 9 bases outside the gene matches. CDR3 DNA: TGCGCCAGCAGCCAAGATTATAGACAGGGGGCTCGGGAGACCCAGTACTTC. It translates to CASSQDYRQGARETQYF.

The chain links TRBV30 to TRBJ1-6; D is unresolved. The CDR3 consists of 12 residues. Trimming removed 0 bases from V and 8 bases from J, with 5 bases in between. From germline, CDR1 is GTSNPN and CDR2 SVGIG (reference sequence). The CDR3 sequence: CAWSVEDSPLHF. CDR3 nucleotide sequence: TGTGCCTGGAGTGTAGAGGATTCACCCCTCCACTTT.

V gene TRBV14 combines with J gene TRBJ2-5, with D perhaps TRBD2 (6 bases). Germline V gene lookup returns CDR1 SGHDN and CDR2 FVKESK. V gave up 2 bases and J gave up 3 bases, with 16 bases separating them. The length of the CDR3 is 16 residues. The CDR3 DNA reads as TGTGCCAGCAGCCAATTGAACTCGGGACTGAAAGAGACCCAGTACTTC. It translates to CASSQLNSGLKETQYF.

This chain joins TRBV6-6 and TRBJ2-7; 10 bases are a match to TRBD1. Trimming removed 9 bases from V and 2 bases from J; junction bases left unmatched: 7. Germline-derived CDR1 and CDR2 are MNHNY and SVGAGI (reference sequence). This CDR3 is 14 amino acids long. The chain's CDR3 is CASQRDRGAYEQYF. As DNA, the CDR3 is TGTGCCAGTCAACGGGACAGGGGTGCCTACGAGCAGTACTTC.

This rearrangement joins TRBV30 to TRBJ1-1; 7 bases are a match to TRBD1. Germline V lookup: CDR1 GTSNPN, CDR2 SVGIG (reference sequence). The J segment lost 1 base and the V segment lost 3 bases, leaving 8 bases of the junction unmatched. This CDR3 region has 15 residues. The CDR3: CAWSQTGLGNTEAFF. DNA of the CDR3: TGTGCCTGGAGCCAGACAGGGTTGGGGAACACTGAAGCTTTCTTT.

The chain uses TRBV5-1 and TRBJ2-1, with TRBD2 matching 8 bases. In germline, CDR1 is SGHRS, CDR2 YFSETQ. The CDR3 length is 16 residues. With 4 bases clipped from V and 7 bases from J, the junction kept 13 bases outside the gene matches. The CDR3 sequence: CASSLESPGGRNEQFF. CDR3 bases: TGCGCCAGCAGCCTTGAATCACCGGGGGGGCGAAATGAGCAGTTCTTC.

This sequence joins TRBV7-9 and TRBJ2-3; maybe TRBD2 (5 bases). The CDR3 sequence is 17 residues long. Germline CDR1 SEHNR, CDR2 FQNEAQ (reference sequence). V was clipped by 6 bases and J by 2 bases, with 21 bases between them. The CDR3 bases are TGTGCCAGCAGAGGTCTTCGAGCGGAGAATTACACAGATACGCAGTATTTT. It yields the protein CASRGLRAENYTDTQYF.

The chain has TRBV14 and TRBJ1-2; 8 bases map to TRBD1. V dropped 4 bases and J dropped 6; count of bases not matched to a gene: 4. This CDR3 has 13 amino acids. Germline CDR1 and CDR2: SGHDN and FVKESK. The CDR3, as DNA: TGTGCCAGCAGCCCCGTCAGGGGGCATGGCTACACCTTC. It codes for CASSPVRGHGYTF.

V is TRBV2 and J is TRBJ1-1, with D hard to call. With 4 bases removed from V and 1 base from J, the gap between germline ends came to 4 bases. The CDR3 is made up of 12 amino acids. The germline V gene encodes CDR1 SNHLY and CDR2 FYNNEI. This CDR3 is CASSVGNTEAFF. CDR3 bases: TGTGCCAGCAGTGTCGGGAACACTGAAGCTTTCTTT.

V is TRBV30 and J is TRBJ1-5; possibly TRBD1 for D (6 bases). The length of the CDR3 is 14 residues. Germline V CDR1 and CDR2: GTSNPN, SVGIG (reference sequence). Trimming removed 2 bases from V and 3 bases from J, with 11 bases in between. The CDR3 DNA is TGTGCCTGGAGTATCGGACAGAACAATCAGCCCCAGCATTTT. Translating it yields CAWSIGQNNQPQHF.

The rearrangement links TRBV6-4 to TRBJ2-7; TRBD2 is a possible D gene (6 bases). Germline V gene sequence: CDR1 MRHNA, CDR2 SNTAGT. The CDR3 has 17 residues. Trimming removed 0 bases from V and 4 bases from J, with 19 bases in between. The CDR3 sequence: CASSDSSAGHPRYEQYF. As DNA, the CDR3 is TGTGCCAGCAGTGACTCAAGTGCGGGGCACCCAAGGTACGAGCAGTACTTC.

This clone has just one count. This chain uses TRBV7-6 with TRBJ1-3, with TRBD1 as a possible D gene (6 bases). The CDR3 loop spans 15 amino acids. Trimming removed 1 base at V and 8 bases at J, with 15 bases between. Germline V lookup: CDR1 SGHVS, CDR2 FNYEAQ. The CDR3 sequence is CASSLVAQGEHTIYF. The CDR3 bases are TGTGCCAGCAGCTTAGTAGCACAGGGAGAACACACCATATATTTT.